This T cell receptor (beta chain) derives from a study of early T cells in non-severe SARS-CoV-2 infection (dated by TCRdb to about 2021). Regarding the complete study: TCR sequencing used bulk RNA from unsorted whole blood, so alpha and beta chains could not be paired. Beyond this particular receptor, the publication reports: VDJdb matching was skewed toward anti-spike CD8 responses and likely underestimated virus-specific expansions by missing private and CD4 specificities.

The method behind the library was 5' RACE. For sequencing, a NextSeq 500 was employed. In the TCR library protocol, unique molecular identifiers were attached to individual cDNA molecules to correct for PCR bias and sequencing error. Both TCR alpha and beta chains were sequenced, and tight co-correlation was observed between alpha and beta sequence abundances in each sample. The original methods were these. Decombinator V4 was used to annotate TCR sequences for V gene, J gene and CDR3. Expanded TCRs were defined as changing significantly between any two time points under a Poisson model with p below 0.0001. TCR abundances were normalised to the total number of TCRs sequenced in each sample and reported as counts per million. VDJdb, accessed on 1 November 2021, was searched for TCRs annotated for CMV, EBV and SARS-CoV-2, and TCRs annotated for more than one antigen were excluded. TCRdb reprocessing: public reads trimmed at Q25 with fastp, clones called with MiXCR, in-frame beta chains kept. Records with the same CDR3 protein are collapsed into one entry carrying the most frequent genes and DNA. In this record, the V and J calls reflect TCRdb's handling and not the investigators' own analysis. In this sample the table shows about 81,000 distinct CDR3 sequences, 5% to 6.5% of which occur a single time. Roughly 8% of the sample rests with the top ten.

Points on this clonotype: Its cognate antigen has yet to be identified. Qualities for individual bases were not recorded, and no much larger clone is one base off.

Set within a cohort of healthcare workers in London, UK, this nested case-control study involved weekly PCR testing of nasopharyngeal swabs along with blood sampling. Healthcare workers were recruited during the week of the UK lockdown, between 23 and 31 March 2020, and followed weekly for up to about 15 weeks. The receptor comes from an adult who was a healthcare worker with PCR-confirmed SARS-CoV-2 infection or an uninfected control (not recorded which). The sequencing sample was made of whole blood.

The sequenced DNA is TGTGCCAGCAGTCTCGGACTAGCGGGGGGACACAATGAGCAGTTCTTC. Its translation reads: CASSLGLAGGHNEQFF. The sequence links TRBV12-3 or TRBV12-4 to TRBJ2-1, with 14 central nucleotides matching TRBD2. The CDR3 starts with the cysteine, ends with the phenylalanine, and has 16 residues. Only the CDR3 part of the read is kept: 48 bases, read in frame from the first base. For this chain, trimming is 5 bases at the V end and 5 bases at the J end, and the number of junction bases without a gene match is 5.